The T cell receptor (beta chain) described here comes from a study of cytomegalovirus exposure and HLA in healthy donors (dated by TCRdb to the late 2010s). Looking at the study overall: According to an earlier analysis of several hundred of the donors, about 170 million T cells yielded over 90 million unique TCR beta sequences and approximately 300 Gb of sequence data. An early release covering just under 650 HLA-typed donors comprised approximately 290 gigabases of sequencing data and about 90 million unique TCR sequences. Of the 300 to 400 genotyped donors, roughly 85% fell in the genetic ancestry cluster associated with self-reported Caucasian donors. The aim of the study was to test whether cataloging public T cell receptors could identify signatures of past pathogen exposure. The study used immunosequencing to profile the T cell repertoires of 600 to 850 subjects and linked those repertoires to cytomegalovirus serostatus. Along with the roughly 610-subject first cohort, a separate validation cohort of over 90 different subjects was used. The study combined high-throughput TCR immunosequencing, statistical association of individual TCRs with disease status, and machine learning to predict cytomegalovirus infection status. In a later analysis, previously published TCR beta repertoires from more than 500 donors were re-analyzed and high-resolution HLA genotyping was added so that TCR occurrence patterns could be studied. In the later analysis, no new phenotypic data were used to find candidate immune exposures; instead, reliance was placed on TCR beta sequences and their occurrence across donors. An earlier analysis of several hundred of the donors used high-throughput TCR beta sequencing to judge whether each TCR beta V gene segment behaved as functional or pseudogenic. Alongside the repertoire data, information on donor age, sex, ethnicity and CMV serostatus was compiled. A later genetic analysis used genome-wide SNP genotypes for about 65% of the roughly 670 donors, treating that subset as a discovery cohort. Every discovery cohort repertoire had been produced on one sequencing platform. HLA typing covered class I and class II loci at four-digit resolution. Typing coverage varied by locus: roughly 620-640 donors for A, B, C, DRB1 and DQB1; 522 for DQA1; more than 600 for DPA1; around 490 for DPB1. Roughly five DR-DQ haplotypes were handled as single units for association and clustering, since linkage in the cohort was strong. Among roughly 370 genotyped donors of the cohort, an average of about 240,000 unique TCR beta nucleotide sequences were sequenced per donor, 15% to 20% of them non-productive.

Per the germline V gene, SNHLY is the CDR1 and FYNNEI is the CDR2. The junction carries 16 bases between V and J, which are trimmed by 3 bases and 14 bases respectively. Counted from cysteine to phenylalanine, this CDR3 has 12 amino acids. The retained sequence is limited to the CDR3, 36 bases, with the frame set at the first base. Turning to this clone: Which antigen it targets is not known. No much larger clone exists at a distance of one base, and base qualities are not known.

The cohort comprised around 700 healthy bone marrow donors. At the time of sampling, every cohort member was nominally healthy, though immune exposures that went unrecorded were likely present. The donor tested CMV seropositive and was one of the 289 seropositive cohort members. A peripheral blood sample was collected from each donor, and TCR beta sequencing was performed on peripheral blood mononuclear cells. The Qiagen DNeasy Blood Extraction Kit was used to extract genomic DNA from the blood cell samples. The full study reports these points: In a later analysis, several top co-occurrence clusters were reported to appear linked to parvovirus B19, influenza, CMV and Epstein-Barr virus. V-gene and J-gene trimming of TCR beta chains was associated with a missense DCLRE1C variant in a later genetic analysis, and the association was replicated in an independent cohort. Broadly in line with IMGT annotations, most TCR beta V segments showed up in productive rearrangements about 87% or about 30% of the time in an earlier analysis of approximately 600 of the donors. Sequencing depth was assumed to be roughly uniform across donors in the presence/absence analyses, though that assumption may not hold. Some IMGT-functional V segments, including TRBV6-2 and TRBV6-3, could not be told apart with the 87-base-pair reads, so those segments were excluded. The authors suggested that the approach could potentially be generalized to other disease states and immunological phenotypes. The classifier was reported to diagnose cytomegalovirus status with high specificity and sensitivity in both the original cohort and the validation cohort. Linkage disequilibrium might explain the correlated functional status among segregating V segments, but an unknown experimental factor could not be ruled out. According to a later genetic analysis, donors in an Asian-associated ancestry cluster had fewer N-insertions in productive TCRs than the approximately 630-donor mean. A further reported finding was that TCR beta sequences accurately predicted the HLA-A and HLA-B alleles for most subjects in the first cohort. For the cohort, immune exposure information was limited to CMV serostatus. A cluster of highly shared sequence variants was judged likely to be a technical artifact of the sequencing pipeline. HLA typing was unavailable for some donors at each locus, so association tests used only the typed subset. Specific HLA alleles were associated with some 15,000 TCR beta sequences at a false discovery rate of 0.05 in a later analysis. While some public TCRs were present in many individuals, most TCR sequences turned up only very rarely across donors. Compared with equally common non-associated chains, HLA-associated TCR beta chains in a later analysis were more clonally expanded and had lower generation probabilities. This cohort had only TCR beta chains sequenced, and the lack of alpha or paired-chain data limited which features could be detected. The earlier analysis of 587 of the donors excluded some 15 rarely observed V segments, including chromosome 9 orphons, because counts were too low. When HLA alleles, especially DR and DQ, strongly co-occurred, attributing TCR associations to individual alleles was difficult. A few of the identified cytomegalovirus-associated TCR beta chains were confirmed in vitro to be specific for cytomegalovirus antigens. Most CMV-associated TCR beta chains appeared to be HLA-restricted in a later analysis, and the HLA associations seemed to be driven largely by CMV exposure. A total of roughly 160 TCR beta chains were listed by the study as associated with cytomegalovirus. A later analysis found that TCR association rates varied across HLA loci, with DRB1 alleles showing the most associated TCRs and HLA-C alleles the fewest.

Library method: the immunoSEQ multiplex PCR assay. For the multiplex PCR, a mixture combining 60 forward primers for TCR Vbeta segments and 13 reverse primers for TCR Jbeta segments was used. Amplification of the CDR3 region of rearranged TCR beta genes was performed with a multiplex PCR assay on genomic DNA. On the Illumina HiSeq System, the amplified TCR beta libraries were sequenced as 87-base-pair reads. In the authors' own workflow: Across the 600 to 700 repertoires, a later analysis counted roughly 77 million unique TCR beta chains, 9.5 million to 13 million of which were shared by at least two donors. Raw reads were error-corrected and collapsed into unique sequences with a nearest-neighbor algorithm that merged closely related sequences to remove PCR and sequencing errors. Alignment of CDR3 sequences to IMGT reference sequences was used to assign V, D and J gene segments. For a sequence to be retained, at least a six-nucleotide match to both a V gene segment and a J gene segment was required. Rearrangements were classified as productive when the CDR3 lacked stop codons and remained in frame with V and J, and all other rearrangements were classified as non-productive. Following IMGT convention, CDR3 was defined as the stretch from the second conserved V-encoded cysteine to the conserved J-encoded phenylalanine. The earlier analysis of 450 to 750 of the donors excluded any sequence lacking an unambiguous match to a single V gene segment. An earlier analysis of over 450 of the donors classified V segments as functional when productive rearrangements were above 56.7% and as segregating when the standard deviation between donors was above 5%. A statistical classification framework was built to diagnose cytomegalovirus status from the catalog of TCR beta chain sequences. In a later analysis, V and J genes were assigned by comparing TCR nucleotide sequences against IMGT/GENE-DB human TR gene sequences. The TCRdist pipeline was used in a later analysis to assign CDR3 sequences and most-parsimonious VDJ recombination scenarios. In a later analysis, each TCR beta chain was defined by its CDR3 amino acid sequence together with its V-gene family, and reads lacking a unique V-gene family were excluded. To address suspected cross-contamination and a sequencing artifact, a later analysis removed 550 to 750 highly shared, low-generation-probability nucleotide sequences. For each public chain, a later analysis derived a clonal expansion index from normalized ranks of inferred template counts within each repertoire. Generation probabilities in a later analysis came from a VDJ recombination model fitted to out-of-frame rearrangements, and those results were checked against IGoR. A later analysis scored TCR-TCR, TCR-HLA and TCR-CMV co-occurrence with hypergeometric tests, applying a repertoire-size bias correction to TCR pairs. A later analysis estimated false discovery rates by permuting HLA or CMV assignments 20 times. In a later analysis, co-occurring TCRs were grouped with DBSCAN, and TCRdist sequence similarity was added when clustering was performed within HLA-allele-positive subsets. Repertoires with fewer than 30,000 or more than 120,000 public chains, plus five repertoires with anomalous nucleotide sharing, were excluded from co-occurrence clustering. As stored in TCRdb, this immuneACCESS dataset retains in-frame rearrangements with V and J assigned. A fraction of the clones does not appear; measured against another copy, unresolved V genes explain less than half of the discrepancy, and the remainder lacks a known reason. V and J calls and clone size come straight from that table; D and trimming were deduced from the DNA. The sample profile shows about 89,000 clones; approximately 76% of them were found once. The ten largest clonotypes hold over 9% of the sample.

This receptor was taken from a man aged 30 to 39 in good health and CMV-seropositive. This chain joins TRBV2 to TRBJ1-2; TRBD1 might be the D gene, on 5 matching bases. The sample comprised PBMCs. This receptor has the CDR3 CASSDTGGGGTF. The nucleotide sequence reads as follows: TGTGCCAGCAGTGATACGGGGGGAGGTGGGACCTTC.